The 28 T cell receptor beta chains presented below share a single source sample, sequenced in a study of T cell repertoires in ileal Crohn's disease. The time point: inflamed ileum from the surgical specimen. The assay was immunoSEQ multiplex PCR, and TCRdb's table has in-frame clones only and misses some. The table includes around 11,000 clones, roughly 84% detected once. Sequencing was performed on ileal tissue. These TCRs come from an adult with Crohn's disease.

The chain has TRBV7-2 and TRBJ2-1; D unclear. V lost 1 base and J lost 7, with 8 bases in between. CDR1 and CDR2 from the germline V gene are SGHTA and FQGNSA. This CDR3 comprises 13 residues. Here the CDR3 DNA reads TGTGCCAGCAGCTTAGATCGAGAAAATGAGCAGTTCTTC. Translating it yields CASSLDRENEQFF.

The chain joins TRBV5-6 to TRBJ2-2; D call uncertain. The germline V gene encodes CDR1 SGHDT and CDR2 YYEEEE. Trimming removed 5 bases at V and 2 bases at J, with 10 bases between. The CDR3 consists of 14 residues. CDR3 sequence (DNA): TGTGCCAGCAGACGCACCTCAAACACCGGGGAGCTGTTTTTT. Amino acid sequence: CASRRTSNTGELFF.

The chain couples TRBV27 to TRBJ2-3; D is possibly TRBD1 (5 bases). With 6 bases removed from V and 3 bases from J, the gap between germline ends came to 10 bases. Germline loops: CDR1 MNHEY, CDR2 SMNVEV (reference sequence). This CDR3 spans 13 amino acids. Here the CDR3 DNA reads TGTGCCAGCAGGGACACTGGGACAGATACGCAGTATTTT. It yields the protein CASRDTGTDTQYF.

V gene TRBV7-8 combines with J gene TRBJ1-5, with TRBD1 as a possible D gene (6 bases). In germline, CDR1 is SGHVS, CDR2 FQNEAQ. This CDR3 has 16 residues. V gave up 7 bases and J gave up 2 bases, with 18 bases separating them. CDR3 amino acids: CASTLAGGLRNQPQHF. CDR3 DNA: TGTGCCAGCACCCTAGCCGGGGGGCTGCGCAATCAGCCCCAGCATTTT.

By sample fraction, this clone is medium-sized. This rearrangement joins TRBV4-3 to TRBJ1-6; 7 positions match TRBD1. The CDR3 runs 16 residues. J gave up 1 base and V 4 bases, and 4 bases lay outside the gene matches. Germline CDR1 reads LGHNA; CDR2 reads YSLEER. CDR3 sequence: CASSRSGGSYNSPLHF. DNA for the CDR3: TGCGCCAGCAGCCGCTCAGGGGGGTCCTATAATTCACCCCTCCACTTT.

The chain employs TRBV28 and TRBJ2-1, with D hard to call. V was pared by 10 bases and J by 6 bases, with 19 bases between. The CDR3 covers 14 residues. CDR1 and CDR2 from the germline V gene are MDHEN and SYDVKM. For the CDR3, the DNA is TGTGCCATCACAAACGCCCGGGCCGGCAATGAGCAGTTCTTC. Its translation: CAITNARAGNEQFF.

This sequence joins TRBV7-9 and TRBJ1-3, with D tentatively TRBD1 (5 bases). The V gene's germline CDR1 is SEHNR and CDR2 FQNEAQ (reference sequence). The CDR3 extends over 14 amino acids. Trimming shortened V by 2 bases and J by 4 bases, and 9 bases separated the two germline ends. The CDR3, as DNA: TGTGCCAGCAGCTTAAAGAGGGACGGAAACACCATATATTTT. Protein product: CASSLKRDGNTIYF.

The genes are TRBV25-1 and TRBJ1-2; no definite D call. Trimming cost V 3 bases and J 4 bases, with 6 bases left between them. From germline, CDR1 is MGHDK and CDR2 SYGVNS. CDR3 length: 12 residues. CDR3 residues: CASSDEGYGYTF. CDR3 DNA: TGTGCCAGCAGTGATGAGGGCTATGGCTACACCTTC.

This chain joins TRBV4-1 and TRBJ1-4, with 9 bases fitting TRBD1. With V trimmed by 1 base and J by 3 bases, 0 bases remained unmatched. The germline CDR1 and CDR2 sequences are MGHRA and YSYEKL. This CDR3 is 15 amino acids long. The CDR3 here is CASSQGQGANEKLFF. The CDR3 DNA sequence: TGCGCCAGCAGCCAAGGACAGGGGGCTAATGAAAAACTGTTTTTT.

This chain joins TRBV15 and TRBJ2-1; the match to TRBD1 covers 9 bases. The germline V gene has CDR1 LNHNV and CDR2 YYDKDF (reference sequence). The CDR3 length is 13 residues. V shed 6 bases and J 5 bases; nucleotides not matched to a gene: 2. For the CDR3, the DNA is TGTGCCACCAGTGGACAGGGGCACAATGAGCAGTTCTTC. It is translated as CATSGQGHNEQFF.

This clone appeared a few times. The chain carries TRBV4-3 and TRBJ2-1, with D perhaps matching TRBD1 (6 bases). Trimming took off 0 bases at V and 3 bases at J, with 9 bases between the two ends. CDR3 size: 15 residues. Germline-derived CDR1 and CDR2 are LGHNA and YSLEER. As DNA, the CDR3 is TGCGCCAGCAGCCAAGATTACAGGGTCTACAATGAGCAGTTCTTC. Translation gives CASSQDYRVYNEQFF.

There are a few counts of this clone. The V call is TRBV5-6, the J call TRBJ1-1, with D possibly being TRBD1 (5 bases). V was trimmed by 1 base and J by 4 bases, leaving 8 bases between them. Germline assignment: CDR1 SGHDT and CDR2 YYEEEE. The CDR3 covers 13 residues. Here the CDR3 DNA reads TGTGCCAGCAGCTTGTTCGGGGGCACTGAAGCTTTCTTT. Translating gives CASSLFGGTEAFF.

The chain is built from TRBV7-2 and TRBJ1-1, with TRBD1 identical over 7 bases. This CDR3 contains 14 residues. Per the germline V gene, CDR1 is SGHTA and CDR2 is FQGNSA. With V trimmed by 5 bases and J by 8 bases, 11 bases remained unmatched. CDR3 loop: CASSGREGAQEAFF. In DNA form, the CDR3 reads TGTGCCAGCAGCGGTAGGGAGGGGGCTCAAGAAGCTTTCTTT.

V and J are TRBV7-9 and TRBJ2-5; D gene ambiguous. The V gene's germline CDR1 is SEHNR and CDR2 FQNEAQ (reference sequence). The germline V and J ends were trimmed by 1 base and 5 bases, with 11 bases remaining between them. This CDR3 has 14 amino acids. CDR3 in amino acids: CASSLVSGLETQYF. The DNA of the CDR3 is TGTGCCAGCAGCTTAGTGTCCGGTCTGGAGACCCAGTACTTC.

CDR3 region: CASSRDSGAFF. The CDR3 DNA is TGTGCCAGCAGTCGGGACAGTGGAGCTTTCTTT. The V call is TRBV2, the J call TRBJ1-1; the match to TRBD1 covers 7 bases. Germline CDR1 is SNHLY and CDR2 is FYNNEI. The CDR3 has 11 residues. Trimming took 5 bases from V and 10 from J; bases not matched to a gene: 4.

V gene TRBV18 combines with J gene TRBJ2-6; no reliable D call. Trimming cost V 2 bases and J 0 bases, with 23 bases left between them. There are 21 residues in the CDR3. The V gene's germline CDR1 is KGHSH and CDR2 LQKENI. The CDR3 spells CASSPVAGVTTLSSGANVLTF. The CDR3 bases are TGTGCCAGCTCACCAGTAGCAGGCGTCACCACCCTTAGCTCTGGGGCCAACGTCCTGACTTTC.

The rearrangement joins TRBV6-6 to TRBJ1-2; D possibly corresponds to TRBD1 (5 bases). Trimming cost V 5 bases and J 4 bases, with 11 bases left between them. Germline CDR1 reads MNHNY; CDR2 reads SVGAGI (reference sequence). The CDR3 length is 13 residues. The CDR3 is CASSGRGPYGYTF. CDR3 DNA sequence: TGTGCCAGCAGTGGCCGGGGCCCCTATGGCTACACCTTC.

This chain connects TRBV7-3 to TRBJ2-1; D perhaps matches TRBD2 (6 bases). With 0 bases removed from V and 4 bases from J, the gap between germline ends came to 16 bases. The CDR3 runs to 17 residues. Germline CDR1 reads SGHTA; CDR2 reads FQGTGA. CDR3 bases: TGTGCCAGCAGCTTAACCCCGACTAGTGGAGGGTACAATGAGCAGTTCTTC. Encoded protein: CASSLTPTSGGYNEQFF.

The rearrangement uses TRBV11-3 and TRBJ1-1; TRBD1 aligns across 10 bases. The CDR3 length is 16 residues. Germline CDR1 reads SGHNT; CDR2 reads YENEEA. Losses at the gene ends were 1 base for V and 1 base for J; bases not matched to a gene: 3. CDR3 in DNA: TGTGCCAGCAGCTTAGGGACAGGGGGTGGGAACACTGAAGCTTTCTTT. This gives the protein CASSLGTGGGNTEAFF.

The chain employs TRBV7-9 and TRBJ1-2; D is undetermined. The CDR3 contains 13 residues. Per the germline V gene, CDR1 is SEHNR and CDR2 is FQNEAQ (reference sequence). V was clipped by 0 bases and J by 5 bases, with 7 bases between them. The CDR3 sequence: CASSLAGNYGYTF. The CDR3 region has the DNA TGTGCCAGCAGCTTAGCGGGCAATTATGGCTACACCTTC.

This chain links TRBV12-5 with TRBJ1-5, with 8 nucleotides matching TRBD1. With 5 bases clipped from V and 6 bases from J, the junction kept 9 bases outside the gene matches. The CDR3 is made up of 15 amino acids. The V gene's germline CDR1 is LGHNT and CDR2 FRNRAP. CDR3 amino acids: CASGPGQGEGQPQHF. CDR3 nucleotides: TGTGCTAGTGGTCCCGGACAGGGTGAGGGTCAGCCCCAGCATTTT.

The chain carries TRBV19 and TRBJ1-5; 7 positions agree with TRBD1. Germline CDR1 LNHDA, CDR2 SQIVND (reference sequence). V lost 7 bases to trimming and J lost 4 bases; unmatched junction nucleotides: 4. The CDR3 has 13 residues. CDR3 nucleotides: TGTGCCAGTACCCGGACAGGTAATCAGCCCCAGCATTTT. The encoded protein is CASTRTGNQPQHF.

V and J are TRBV6-1 and TRBJ2-6, with D unclear. This CDR3 spans 16 amino acids. Germline CDR1 is MNHNS and CDR2 is SASEGT. Trimming cost V 4 bases and J 0 bases, with 10 bases left between them. CDR3 residues: CASSGQEHSGANVLTF. In nucleotides, the CDR3 is TGTGCCAGCAGTGGCCAGGAACACTCTGGGGCCAACGTCCTGACTTTC.

The chain uses TRBV30 and TRBJ2-5; D might be TRBD1 or TRBD2, each matching 5 bases. This CDR3 has 13 residues. The germline V gene has CDR1 GTSNPN and CDR2 SVGIG (reference sequence). Trimming stripped 4 bases from V and 7 bases from J, with 16 bases between. The CDR3 here is CAWKGPELGTQYF. CDR3 sequence (DNA): TGTGCCTGGAAGGGACCGGAGCTGGGGACCCAGTACTTC.

This clone appeared once. This chain connects TRBV5-6 to TRBJ2-5, with TRBD1 as a possible D gene (6 bases). The CDR3 sequence is 15 residues long. V was shortened by 3 bases and J by 0 bases, with 12 bases between the two germline ends. Germline CDR1 is SGHDT and CDR2 is YYEEEE. The CDR3: CASSYYRDNQETQYF. CDR3 sequence (DNA): TGTGCCAGCAGCTATTACCGGGACAACCAAGAGACCCAGTACTTC.

This chain links TRBV12-5 with TRBJ2-7; maybe TRBD1 (5 bases). V lost 7 bases to trimming and J lost 3 bases, with 10 bases between them. The CDR3 is 12 amino acids. The germline CDR1 and CDR2 sequences are LGHNT and FRNRAP. This chain's CDR3 is CASEKDNYEQYF. Here the CDR3 DNA reads TGTGCTAGTGAAAAGGACAACTACGAGCAGTACTTC.

This chain joins TRBV25-1 and TRBJ2-5; D is possibly TRBD1 (5 bases). This CDR3 spans 15 amino acids. The germline V and J ends were trimmed by 0 bases and 1 base, with 9 bases remaining between them. From germline, CDR1 is MGHDK and CDR2 SYGVNS. As DNA, the CDR3 is TGTGCCAGCAGTGAATACCAGGGCATCCAAGAGACCCAGTACTTC. Its translation is CASSEYQGIQETQYF.

The CDR3 DNA reads as TGCAGCGTTTGGGGGGCGTCTGACTATGGCTACACCTTC. Its translation: CSVWGASDYGYTF. This chain uses TRBV29-1 with TRBJ1-2; D might be TRBD1 (6 bases). V was pared by 5 bases and J by 3 bases, with 13 bases between. Germline CDR1 SQVTM, CDR2 ANQGSEA. The CDR3 consists of 13 residues.